This T cell receptor beta chain was recovered during a study of siplizumab effects on memory and regulatory T cells. Points on this clone: Its antigen is not identified.

The authors cocultured the mixed lymphocyte reaction cells at 37 degrees C for 6 to 7 days. Sequencing used immunoSEQ multiplex PCR; TCRdb keeps in-frame clones, though not all of them. Here the sample spans fewer than 15,000 clones, less than 50% being singletons. This CDR3 contains 16 residues. Germline loops: CDR1 SGHNT, CDR2 YYREEE (reference sequence). J lost 5 bases, V lost 3 bases, and 13 bases had no gene match. V and J are TRBV5-4 and TRBJ1-1; 7 bases are a match to TRBD1. The specimen sequenced was CFSE-low (dividing) CD4+ T cells sorted from an allogeneic mixed lymphocyte reaction. The clonotype originates from a human donor in good health; the cells came from an allogeneic mixed lymphocyte reaction. Some clones in this sample may be carry-over from other donors' samples. This CDR3 reads CASSSGVETGRTEAFF. The CDR3 coding sequence is TGTGCCAGCAGCTCCGGGGTGGAGACAGGGAGGACTGAAGCTTTCTTT.